The 13 T cell receptor beta chains given below trace back to one sample, sequenced in a study of blood T cell repertoires in COVID-19. Only in-frame clones appear in the TCRdb table, and some are missing; sequencing was by immunoSEQ multiplex PCR. The sample gives 95,000 to 150,000 clones, 81% of which show up once; 3.8% is in the top ten. Material for sequencing was peripheral blood. These TCRs come from a woman aged 50 to 65 with acute or convalescent COVID-19.

The genes are TRBV4-2 and TRBJ1-5; no reliable D call. The ends were cut back, 0 bases at V and 7 bases at J, with 7 bases in the middle. This CDR3 spans 13 amino acids. Germline V gives CDR1 LGHNA, CDR2 YNFKEQ. The CDR3 loop is CASSQESGQPQHF. The CDR3 nucleotides read TGTGCCAGCAGCCAAGAAAGCGGACAGCCCCAGCATTTT.

The chain has TRBV5-1 and TRBJ2-7; 7 nucleotides agree with TRBD1. The CDR3 has 15 residues. With V trimmed by 0 bases and J by 4 bases, 7 bases remained unmatched. CDR1 and CDR2 from the germline V gene are SGHRS and YFSETQ. CDR3 nucleotides: TGCGCCAGCAGCTTGGGTTCGACAGGGCGATACGAGCAGTACTTC. Translating it yields CASSLGSTGRYEQYF.

The chain has TRBV11-2 and TRBJ2-6, with D possibly matching TRBD1 (5 bases). The CDR3 loop spans 18 amino acids. The V gene's germline CDR1 is SGHAT and CDR2 FQNNGV. The germline V and J ends were trimmed by 1 base and 0 bases, with 13 bases remaining between them. CDR3 in amino acids: CASSLGTSSFSGANVLTF. CDR3 nucleotide sequence: TGTGCCAGCAGCTTAGGGACATCCAGCTTCTCTGGGGCCAACGTCCTGACTTTC.

The V gene is TRBV6-1, the J gene TRBJ2-3, with a weak D call TRBD2 (6 bases). From germline, CDR1 is MNHNS and CDR2 SASEGT. CDR3 size: 14 residues. V was shortened by 6 bases and J by 0 bases, with 10 bases between the two germline ends. This chain's CDR3 is CASRLSGSTDTQYF. CDR3 DNA sequence: TGTGCCAGCAGGCTTAGCGGTAGCACAGATACGCAGTATTTT.

The chain carries TRBV4-1 and TRBJ1-5; no firm D call. The CDR3 totals 18 residues. Trimming removed 1 base from V and 6 bases from J, with 22 bases in between. The germline V gene encodes CDR1 MGHRA and CDR2 YSYEKL. In nucleotides, the CDR3 is TGCGCCAGCAGCCAAGCCTCATCAGGCACATCCTTTAGTCAGCCCCAGCATTTT. Translation gives CASSQASSGTSFSQPQHF.

The rearrangement links TRBV19 to TRBJ1-1; TRBD1 matches 9 bases. Germline V CDR1 and CDR2: LNHDA, SQIVND (reference sequence). This CDR3 spans 14 amino acids. After removal of 4 bases from V and 1 base from J, the junction contained 1 base not matched to a gene. The CDR3 sequence is CASSRGQGNTEAFF. Here the CDR3 DNA reads TGTGCCAGTAGTAGGGGACAGGGGAACACTGAAGCTTTCTTT.

V is TRBV27 and J is TRBJ2-5; TRBD2 matches at 12 bases. V lost 6 bases, J lost 2 bases, and 1 base stayed unmatched. The CDR3 covers 14 residues. Germline-derived CDR1 and CDR2 are MNHEY and SMNVEV (reference sequence). The CDR3 loop is CASRLAGGQETQYF. Written as DNA, the CDR3 is TGTGCCAGCAGACTAGCGGGGGGTCAAGAGACCCAGTACTTC.

V and J are TRBV11-3 and TRBJ2-3, with 7 nucleotides matching TRBD1. Germline CDR1 and CDR2: SGHNT and YENEEA. The V gene end was trimmed by 2 bases and the J gene end by 1 base; junction bases not matched to a gene: 6. CDR3 length: 16 amino acids. CDR3 sequence: CASSLSPDRGTDTQYF. CDR3 nucleotide sequence: TGTGCCAGCAGCTTATCCCCTGACAGGGGCACAGATACGCAGTATTTT. Full variable domain (remainder filled in from reference TRBV11-3 and TRBJ2-3): EAGVVQSPRYKIIEKKQPVAFWCNPISGHNTLYWYLQNLGQGPELLIRYENEEAVDDSQLPKDRFSAERLKGVDSTLKIQPAELGDSAVYLCASSLSPDRGTDTQYFGPGTRLTVL.

The rearrangement links TRBV7-3 to TRBJ2-5, with 7 bases identical to TRBD1. The CDR3 totals 13 residues. Looked up from germline, CDR1 is SGHTA and CDR2 is FQGTGA. The V segment lost 3 bases and the J segment 5 bases; nucleotides outside the gene matches: 3. DNA of the CDR3: TGTGCCAGCAGCTTGACAGGGTTCGAGACCCAGTACTTC. This translates into CASSLTGFETQYF.

This clone was detected only a few times. The V gene is TRBV9, the J gene TRBJ1-5; D is unclear. Between the trimmed V and J ends, which lost 0 bases and 4 bases, there was a span of 11 bases. There are 15 residues in the CDR3. Germline CDR1 SGDLS, CDR2 YYNGEE. This CDR3 is CASSVGSQKNQPQHF. As DNA, the CDR3 is TGTGCCAGCAGCGTAGGGAGCCAGAAGAATCAGCCCCAGCATTTT.

V is TRBV28 and J is TRBJ1-5; TRBD1 agrees at 7 bases. Germline assignment: CDR1 MDHEN and CDR2 SYDVKM. The V and J ends lost 6 bases and 6 bases, in that order; junction bases with no gene match: 14. This CDR3 is built from 16 residues. This chain's CDR3 is CASRNAGGIRSQPQHF. The CDR3, as DNA: TGTGCCAGCAGGAATGCAGGGGGGATACGGAGTCAGCCCCAGCATTTT.

The chain has TRBV3-1 (or the pseudogene TRBV3-2) and TRBJ1-2, with 10 bases identical to TRBD1. CDR1 LGHDT and CDR2 YNNKEL come from the germline V gene (reference sequence). The CDR3 contains 16 residues. Trimming at V came to 6 bases and at J to 1 base, leaving 8 bases not matched to a gene. In DNA form, the CDR3 reads TGTGCCAGCAGACCCCGGGACAGGGGCCATAACTATGGCTACACCTTC. The encoded protein is CASRPRDRGHNYGYTF.

This clone was counted only a few times. The chain employs TRBV7-9 and TRBJ1-4, with D possibly being TRBD1 (6 bases). This CDR3 is built from 16 residues. Germline V gene data show CDR1 as SEHNR and CDR2 as FQNEAQ (reference sequence). Trimming took 5 bases from V and 4 from J, leaving 17 bases between them. CDR3 residues: CASSQTGQPDNEKLFF. The DNA of the CDR3 is TGTGCCAGCAGCCAAACCGGACAGCCAGATAATGAAAAACTGTTTTTT.